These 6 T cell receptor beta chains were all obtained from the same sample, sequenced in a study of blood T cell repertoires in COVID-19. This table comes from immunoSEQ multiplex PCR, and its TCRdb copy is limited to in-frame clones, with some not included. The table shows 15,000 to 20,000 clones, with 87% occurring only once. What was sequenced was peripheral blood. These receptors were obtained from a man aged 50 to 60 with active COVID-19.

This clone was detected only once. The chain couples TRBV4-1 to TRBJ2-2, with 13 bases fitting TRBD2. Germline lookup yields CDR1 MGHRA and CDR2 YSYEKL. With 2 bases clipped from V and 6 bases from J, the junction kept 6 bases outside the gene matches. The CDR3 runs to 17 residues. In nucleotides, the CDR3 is TGCGCCAGCAGCCAAACTAGCGGGAGGGCCTCCTCCGGGGAGCTGTTTTTT. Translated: CASSQTSGRASSGELFF.

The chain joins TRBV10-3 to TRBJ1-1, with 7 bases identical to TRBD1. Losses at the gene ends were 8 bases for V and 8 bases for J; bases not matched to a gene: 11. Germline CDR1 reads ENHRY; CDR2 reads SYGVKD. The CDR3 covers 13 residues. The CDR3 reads CAIGGLQGREAFF. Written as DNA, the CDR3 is TGTGCCATCGGCGGCCTACAGGGGAGGGAAGCTTTCTTT.

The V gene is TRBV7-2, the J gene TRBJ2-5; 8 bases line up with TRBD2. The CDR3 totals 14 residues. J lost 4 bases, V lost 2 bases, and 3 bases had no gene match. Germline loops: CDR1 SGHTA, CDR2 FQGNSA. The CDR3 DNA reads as TGTGCCAGCAGCTTAACGGGAGGGTTAGAGACCCAGTACTTC. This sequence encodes CASSLTGGLETQYF.

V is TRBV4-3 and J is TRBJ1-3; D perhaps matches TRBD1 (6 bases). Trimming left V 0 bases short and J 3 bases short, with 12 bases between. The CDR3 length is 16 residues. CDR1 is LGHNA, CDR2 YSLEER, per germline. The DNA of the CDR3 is TGCGCCAGCAGCCAAGATGGCGCAGGGGATGGAAACACCATATATTTT. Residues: CASSQDGAGDGNTIYF.

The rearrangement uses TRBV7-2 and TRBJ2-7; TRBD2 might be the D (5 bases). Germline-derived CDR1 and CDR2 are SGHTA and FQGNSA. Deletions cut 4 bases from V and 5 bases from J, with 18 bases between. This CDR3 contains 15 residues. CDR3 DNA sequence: TGTGCCAGCAGCTCACGTCGGGGTCCTCCTCACGAGCAGTACTTC. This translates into CASSSRRGPPHEQYF.

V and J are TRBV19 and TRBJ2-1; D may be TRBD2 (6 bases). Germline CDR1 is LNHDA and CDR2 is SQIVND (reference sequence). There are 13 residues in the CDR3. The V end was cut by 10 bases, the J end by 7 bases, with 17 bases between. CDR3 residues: CATTGLASNEQFF. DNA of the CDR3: TGTGCCACGACGGGACTTGCCTCGAATGAGCAGTTCTTC.